The 11 T cell receptor beta chains below all came from one sample that was sequenced in a study of preoperative IRX-2 immunotherapy in early breast cancer. Here immunoSEQ multiplex PCR was the method, and the copy in TCRdb shows in-frame clones only, minus some. This table has approximately 98,000 clones, 70% to 90% appearing once. As to treatment: preoperative locoregional IRX-2 cytokine immunotherapy. This material consisted of tumor tissue, taken after IRX-2 immunotherapy. The source of these receptors is a human donor with breast cancer.

The chain links TRBV29-1 to TRBJ1-2, with a tentative D call TRBD1 (6 bases). Germline assignment: CDR1 SQVTM and CDR2 ANQGSEA. The V end lost 1 base, the J end lost 2 bases, and 11 bases lay between the germline ends. The CDR3 is 14 residues long. This CDR3 is CSVEVFTGNYGYTF. The CDR3, as DNA: TGCAGCGTTGAAGTTTTTACAGGGAACTATGGCTACACCTTC.

This sequence joins TRBV6-4 and TRBJ1-1; D uncertain. Looked up from germline, CDR1 is MRHNA and CDR2 is SNTAGT. V lost 5 bases, J lost 1 base, and 11 bases lay in between. The CDR3 has 14 residues. The CDR3 DNA reads as TGTGCCAGCAGTTATTTGTCTCCGAACACTGAAGCTTTCTTT. Protein sequence: CASSYLSPNTEAFF.

The chain joins TRBV30 to TRBJ1-2; TRBD1 agrees at 10 bases. The junction had 3 bases not matched to a gene; V was cut back by 1 base and J by 4 bases. Germline CDR1 reads GTSNPN; CDR2 reads SVGIG (reference sequence). CDR3 size: 14 residues. In DNA form, the CDR3 reads TGTGCCTGGAGTGAGGGACAGGGGACCTATGGCTACACCTTC. Translating gives CAWSEGQGTYGYTF.

The chain is built from TRBV28 and TRBJ2-3, with 9 bases that match TRBD1. Germline V gene sequence: CDR1 MDHEN, CDR2 SYDVKM. The length of the CDR3 is 13 residues. J gave up 3 bases and V 10 bases, and 5 bases lay outside the gene matches. The CDR3: CATTTGGTDTQYF. CDR3 in DNA: TGTGCCACCACGACAGGGGGGACAGATACGCAGTATTTT.

This clone appeared a single time. J is TRBJ1-5 and V is TRBV19; unclear D gene. V was pared by 7 bases and J by 2 bases, with 15 bases between. The CDR3 covers 15 residues. Germline V gene sequence: CDR1 LNHDA, CDR2 SQIVND (reference sequence). This chain's CDR3 is CASKDPSWGNQPQHF. The CDR3 bases are TGTGCCAGTAAGGACCCCTCGTGGGGCAATCAGCCCCAGCATTTT.

CDR3 sequence (DNA): TGCGCCAGCAGCCCCGGACAGCCCAACGCTGAAGCTTTCTTT. It specifies CASSPGQPNAEAFF. The chain employs TRBV5-1 and TRBJ1-1; D is perhaps TRBD1 (6 bases). This CDR3 spans 14 amino acids. The germline CDR1 and CDR2 sequences are SGHRS and YFSETQ. The V gene lost 4 bases and the J gene lost 6 bases, with 16 bases spanning the gap. The whole variable domain, filled in from reference TRBV5-1 and TRBJ1-1, reads KAGVTQTPRYLIKTRGQQVTLSCSPISGHRSVSWYQQTPGQGLQFLFEYFSETQRNKGNFPGRFSGRQFSNSRSEMNVSTLELGDSALYLCASSPGQPNAEAFFGQGTRLTVV.

This chain uses TRBV18 with TRBJ1-4; D is unresolved. Germline loops: CDR1 KGHSH, CDR2 LQKENI. The germline V and J ends were trimmed by 8 bases and 4 bases, with 11 bases remaining between them. This CDR3 is built from 13 residues. CDR3 coding DNA: TGTGCCAGCCTTCGGGAGAATAATGAAAAACTGTTTTTT. Protein: CASLRENNEKLFF.

This chain connects TRBV11-3 to TRBJ1-4; a weak D match, TRBD1 (5 bases). V was pared by 5 bases and J by 2 bases, with 18 bases between. CDR1 is SGHNT, CDR2 YENEEA, per germline. This CDR3 contains 17 residues. Written as DNA, the CDR3 is TGTGCCAGCAGCCCGGCCCAGGGTTTTATCACTAATGAAAAACTGTTTTTT. Encoded protein: CASSPAQGFITNEKLFF.

This clone has just a few counts. This chain joins TRBV11-3 and TRBJ1-2; D not resolved. The CDR3 is 14 residues long. V was cut by 5 bases and J by 8 bases, with 18 bases left in between. Germline lookup yields CDR1 SGHNT and CDR2 YENEEA. The CDR3 sequence: CASSPYPVRKGYTF. The CDR3 DNA reads as TGTGCCAGCAGCCCTTATCCCGTTCGAAAAGGCTACACCTTC.

This clone was recorded a few times. V gene TRBV7-4 combines with J gene TRBJ1-1; D remains unclear. In germline, CDR1 is SGHVT, CDR2 SQSDAQ. V was pared by 5 bases and J by 0 bases, with 28 bases between. The CDR3 loop spans 20 amino acids. The CDR3 region is CASSPRPERGTSSMNTEAFF. The CDR3 DNA reads as TGTGCCAGCAGCCCCCGTCCAGAACGGGGAACGTCGTCGATGAACACTGAAGCTTTCTTT.

The chain has TRBV19 and TRBJ1-2; possibly TRBD1 for D (6 bases). Trimming removed 11 bases from V and 6 bases from J, with 16 bases in between. The CDR3 extends over 12 amino acids. CDR1 is LNHDA, CDR2 SQIVND, per germline (reference sequence). The CDR3 DNA reads TGTGCCCCCTTCTACAGGGTAGATGGCTACACCTTC. Translating gives CAPFYRVDGYTF.